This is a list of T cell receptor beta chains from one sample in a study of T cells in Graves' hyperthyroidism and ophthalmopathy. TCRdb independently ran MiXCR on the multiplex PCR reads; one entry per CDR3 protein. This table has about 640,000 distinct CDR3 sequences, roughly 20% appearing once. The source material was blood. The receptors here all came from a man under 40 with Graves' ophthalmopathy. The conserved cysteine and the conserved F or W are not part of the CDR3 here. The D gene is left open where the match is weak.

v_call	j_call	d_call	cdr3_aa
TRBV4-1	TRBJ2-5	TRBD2	ASRRGLAEETQY
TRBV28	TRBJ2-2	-	ASSPYRDIHTGELF
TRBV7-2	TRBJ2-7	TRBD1	ASSPLQGTPYEQY
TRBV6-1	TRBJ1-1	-	ASSPPGRGALNTEAF
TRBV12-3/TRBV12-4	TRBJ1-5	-	ASRSSSAPYQPQH
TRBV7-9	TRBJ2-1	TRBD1	ASSLERGPRWEQF
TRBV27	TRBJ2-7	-	ASSLRPREPPHEQY
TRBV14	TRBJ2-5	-	ASSQLGPIKIQY
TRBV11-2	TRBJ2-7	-	ASSLGGLCEGQYEQY
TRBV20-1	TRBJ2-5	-	SAEKGTQY
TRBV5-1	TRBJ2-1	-	ASSLGYSDEQF
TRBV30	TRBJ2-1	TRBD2	AWSIEREFSISYNEQF
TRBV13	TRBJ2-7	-	ASSLDREPLYEQY
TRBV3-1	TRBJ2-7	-	ASSNRGGPYEQY
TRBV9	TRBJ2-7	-	ASSGQEAGPREQY
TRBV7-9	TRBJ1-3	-	ASRLQETDSGNTIY
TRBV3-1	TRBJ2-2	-	ASSQVQQVNTGELF
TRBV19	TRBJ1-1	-	ASRARNTEAF
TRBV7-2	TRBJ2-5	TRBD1	ASSLSPGGASETQY
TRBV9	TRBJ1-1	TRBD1	ASAGGADTEAF
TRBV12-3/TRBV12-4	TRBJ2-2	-	ASSLAVSGELF
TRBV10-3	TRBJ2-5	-	AISEFEGRQETQY
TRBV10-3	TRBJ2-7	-	AISEGPKGYEQY
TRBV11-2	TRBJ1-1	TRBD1	ASSSTGQGGSTEAF
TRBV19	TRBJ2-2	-	ASSMWDTGELF
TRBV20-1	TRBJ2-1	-	SARVGRSYNEQF
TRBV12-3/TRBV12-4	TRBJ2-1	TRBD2	ASSRTSWNNEQF
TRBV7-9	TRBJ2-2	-	ASSPSGATGELF
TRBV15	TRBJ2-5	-	ATSRDLVNQETQY
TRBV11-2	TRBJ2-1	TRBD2	ASRPTSGNYNEQF
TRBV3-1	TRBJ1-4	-	ASSTPGTNEKLF
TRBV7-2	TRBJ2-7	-	ASSLGPPASYEQY
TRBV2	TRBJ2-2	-	ASSELRSESSGELF
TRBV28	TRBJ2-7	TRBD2	ASRAGTSGTHEQY
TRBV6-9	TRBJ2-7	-	ASSYSTKQY
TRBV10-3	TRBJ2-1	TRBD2	AISAPKLAGANEQF
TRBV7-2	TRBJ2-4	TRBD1	ASSSPGQGSKNIQY